This T cell receptor beta chain was recovered during a study of OX40 agonist ivuxolimab in advanced cancers. About the study: Enrolled patients in dose escalation had cancers that were hepatocellular carcinoma, melanoma, renal cell or head and neck cancer.

This CDR3 has 15 residues. V was trimmed by 3 bases and J by 0 bases, leaving 10 bases between them. The germline gives CDR1 SGHKS, CDR2 YYEKEE (reference sequence). The protocol was immunoSEQ multiplex PCR, while the TCRdb copy is restricted to in-frame clones and leaves out a portion. The table shows tens of thousands of clones, with about four fifths occurring only once. The material was CD4+ or CD8+ T cells sorted from blood, obtained in a trial of the OX40 agonist ivuxolimab. The source of this sequence is an adult with an advanced solid tumor such as melanoma, head and neck, liver or kidney cancer. V gene TRBV5-5 combines with J gene TRBJ1-3; D call uncertain. CDR3 bases: TGTGCCAGCAGCTGGGCCTTCAGCTCTGGAAACACCATATATTTT. Protein sequence: CASSWAFSSGNTIYF.